This T cell receptor beta chain derives from a study of blood T cell repertoires in COVID-19. Study information: COVID-19 samples collected from the United States, Italy and Spain covered acute and convalescent phases. The analysed material was cDNA or gDNA that came from T cells, B-cell-depleted T cells, or PBMCs.

V was clipped by 2 bases and J by 7 bases, with 15 bases between them. Germline CDR1 reads MNHEY; CDR2 reads SMNVEV (reference sequence). This CDR3 contains 15 residues. Under the authors' procedure: It was from reference gene primer amplification that nucleated cell counts were estimated. Assay: immunoSEQ multiplex PCR; the TCRdb copy retains only in-frame clones and omits some. V, J and clone size are those of that table, while D and trimming were read from the DNA. In the table there are around 160,000 clones, approximately 91% of which are singletons. Sequenced: peripheral blood. The TCR originated in a man younger than 35 with acute or convalescent COVID-19. The chain employs TRBV27 and TRBJ2-1, with D maybe TRBD2 (7 bases). The CDR3 region has the DNA TGTGCCAGCAGTTTAATGGGGGGGGCGGGAAATGAGCAGTTCTTC. This sequence encodes CASSLMGGAGNEQFF.